One and the same sample provided the 19 T cell receptor beta chains below, sequenced in a study of blood T cell repertoires in COVID-19 (dated by TCRdb to about 2020). Receptor libraries were prepared by the immunoSEQ multiplex PCR assay. Sourced from immuneACCESS, this table was stored by TCRdb with only in-frame sequences that have V and J called. A share of the clones is absent; for the studies checked, an unresolved V gene accounts for under half, and the remainder has no known explanation. The sample records more than 85,000 clones, approximately 80% of which are singletons. Less than 45% of the sample lies in the top ten. The source material was peripheral blood. The receptors originated from a man at least 80 years old with acute or convalescent COVID-19.

The chain joins TRBV29-1 to TRBJ2-1, with TRBD1 matching over 9 bases. CDR1 is SQVTM, CDR2 ANQGSEA, per germline. The CDR3 covers 16 residues. With 2 bases clipped from V and 3 bases from J, the junction kept 8 bases outside the gene matches. CDR3 residues: CSVEFGTGKFYNEQFF. As DNA, the CDR3 is TGCAGCGTTGAATTTGGGACAGGGAAGTTCTACAATGAGCAGTTCTTC.

The chain has TRBV28 and TRBJ2-6; possibly TRBD1 for D (5 bases). CDR3 size: 17 residues. Germline assignment: CDR1 MDHEN and CDR2 SYDVKM. Trimming stripped 2 bases from V and 0 bases from J, with 11 bases between. CDR3 DNA: TGTGCCAGCAGTTTACCCTACCAGGGCTCTGGGGCCAACGTCCTGACTTTC. Translated: CASSLPYQGSGANVLTF.

The CDR3 reads CASSQGIDGYTF. CDR3 in DNA: TGTGCCAGCAGCCAGGGTATCGATGGCTACACCTTC. V is TRBV7-9 and J is TRBJ1-2; the D gene is possibly TRBD1 (5 bases). The CDR3 length is 12 residues. Deletions cut 5 bases from V and 6 bases from J, with 10 bases between. Germline CDR1 is SEHNR and CDR2 is FQNEAQ (reference sequence).

The genes are TRBV5-5 and TRBJ1-5; no reliable D call. The CDR3 covers 14 residues. The germline gives CDR1 SGHKS, CDR2 YYEKEE (reference sequence). V was clipped by 1 base and J by 3 bases, with 8 bases between them. CDR3 region: CASSLSRYNQPQHF. The CDR3 coding sequence is TGTGCCAGCAGCTTGTCCCGCTACAATCAGCCCCAGCATTTT.

This chain joins TRBV3-1 (or the pseudogene TRBV3-2) and TRBJ2-3, with 9 bases aligning to TRBD2. The CDR3 contains 14 residues. With V trimmed by 8 bases and J by 4 bases, 7 bases remained unmatched. In germline, CDR1 is LGHDT, CDR2 YNNKEL (reference sequence). In nucleotides, the CDR3 is TGTGCCAGCCAGTCGACTAGCGGAGCAGATACGCAGTATTTT. Its translation is CASQSTSGADTQYF.

V is TRBV28 and J is TRBJ2-5; weak D call: TRBD1 (5 bases). The CDR3 spans 13 residues. With 3 bases removed from V and 3 bases from J, the gap between germline ends came to 8 bases. CDR1 is MDHEN, CDR2 SYDVKM, per germline. CDR3 DNA sequence: TGTGCCAGCAGTTTTCTAGGGGAAGAGACCCAGTACTTC. Encoded protein: CASSFLGEETQYF.

The table lists this clone with many counts. The chain employs TRBV27 and TRBJ1-2; D call uncertain. Trimming cost V 4 bases and J 4 bases, with 7 bases left between them. The germline V gene encodes CDR1 MNHEY and CDR2 SMNVEV (reference sequence). The CDR3 is 12 amino acids. CDR3 coding DNA: TGTGCCAGCAGTTCACGGGGCTATGGCTACACCTTC. It yields the protein CASSSRGYGYTF.

This clone has only a few counts. The chain links TRBV19 to TRBJ2-4; D gene unclear. The V end was cut by 1 base, the J end by 0 bases, with 4 bases between. Germline CDR1 LNHDA, CDR2 SQIVND (reference sequence). The CDR3 runs 14 residues. The CDR3 reads CASSIGRAKNIQYF. CDR3 in DNA: TGTGCCAGTAGTATAGGCAGAGCCAAAAACATTCAGTACTTC. The entire variable domain, with the rest obtained from reference TRBV19 and TRBJ2-4, is as follows: DGGITQSPKYLFRKEGQNVTLSCEQNLNHDAMYWYRQDPGQGLRLIYYSQIVNDFQKGDIAEGYSVSREKKESFPLTVTSAQKNPTAFYLCASSIGRAKNIQYFGAGTRLSVL.

CDR3 sequence: CASSLAVAIYEQYF. As DNA, the CDR3 is TGCGCCAGCAGCTTGGCCGTCGCGATCTACGAGCAGTACTTC. J is TRBJ2-7 and V is TRBV5-1; D uncertain. Trimming pared 0 bases from V and 3 bases from J, leaving 10 bases between. The CDR3 spans 14 residues. Germline CDR1 is SGHRS and CDR2 is YFSETQ.

J is TRBJ1-1 and V is TRBV5-1; 8 bases align to TRBD1. The germline V gene has CDR1 SGHRS and CDR2 YFSETQ. This CDR3 has 14 amino acids. V lost 4 bases to trimming and J lost 10 bases; unmatched junction nucleotides: 12. CDR3 region: CASSMTGDSRGAFF. The CDR3 bases are TGCGCCAGCAGCATGACAGGGGACTCTAGGGGAGCTTTCTTT. The full variable domain, its missing parts supplied by reference TRBV5-1 and TRBJ1-1, is KAGVTQTPRYLIKTRGQQVTLSCSPISGHRSVSWYQQTPGQGLQFLFEYFSETQRNKGNFPGRFSGRQFSNSRSEMNVSTLELGDSALYLCASSMTGDSRGAFFGQGTRLTVV.

The chain combines TRBV6-5 with TRBJ2-7; TRBD2 agrees at 13 bases. Germline CDR1 and CDR2: MNHEY and SVGAGI. Trimming at V came to 6 bases and at J to 4 bases, leaving 6 bases not matched to a gene. The CDR3 runs 15 residues. CDR3 residues: CASRPLAGGQYEQYF. The CDR3 DNA reads as TGTGCCAGCAGACCACTAGCGGGAGGGCAATACGAGCAGTACTTC.

The V gene is TRBV13, the J gene TRBJ1-1; D not certain. V was cut by 5 bases and J by 5 bases, with 12 bases left in between. The CDR3 totals 13 residues. The germline V gene encodes CDR1 PRHDT and CDR2 FYEKMQ (reference sequence). CDR3 coding DNA: TGTGCCAGCAGCCGGCGAACGGGGACTGAAGCTTTCTTT. Its protein is CASSRRTGTEAFF.

This clone was seen only once. The chain recombines TRBV19 with TRBJ1-1, with TRBD1 matching 8 bases. J was trimmed by 1 base and V by 10 bases; bases with no gene match: 5. The CDR3 length is 13 residues. Germline V gene lookup returns CDR1 LNHDA and CDR2 SQIVND (reference sequence). DNA of the CDR3: TGTGCCACCTCCGGGACAGGGAACACTGAAGCTTTCTTT. This sequence encodes CATSGTGNTEAFF.

This clone occurred a few times. The chain carries TRBV3-1 (or the pseudogene TRBV3-2) and TRBJ1-1; D ambiguous. Germline assignment: CDR1 LGHDT and CDR2 YNNKEL (reference sequence). The CDR3 is 13 residues long. Trimming pared 2 bases from V and 7 bases from J, leaving 11 bases between. CDR3 bases: TGTGCCAGCAGCCAAATGATTAGAGATGAAGCTTTCTTT. This encodes CASSQMIRDEAFF.

The chain couples TRBV5-1 to TRBJ1-3; 7 nucleotides align to TRBD1. J was trimmed by 3 bases and V by 4 bases; bases with no gene match: 4. The germline CDR1 and CDR2 sequences are SGHRS and YFSETQ. There are 14 residues in the CDR3. The CDR3 here is CASSPRDSGNTIYF. The CDR3 nucleotides read TGCGCCAGCAGCCCCCGGGACAGTGGAAACACCATATATTTT.

The chain employs TRBV28 and TRBJ2-5, with D possibly matching TRBD2 (6 bases). This CDR3 region has 15 residues. The germline V gene has CDR1 MDHEN and CDR2 SYDVKM. V lost 6 bases, J lost 4 bases, and 18 bases lay in between. CDR3 sequence (DNA): TGTGCCAGCAGAACCTTTGGCGGGACCGGAGAGACCCAGTACTTC. Translated: CASRTFGGTGETQYF.

J is TRBJ1-4 and V is TRBV28; 9 positions match TRBD1. Germline CDR1 and CDR2: MDHEN and SYDVKM. The CDR3 is made up of 14 amino acids. Trimming cost V 7 bases and J 7 bases; bases outside gene matches: 7. CDR3 in amino acids: CASKSGTGTEKLFF. The CDR3 DNA follows: TGTGCCAGCAAATCCGGGACAGGGACTGAAAAACTGTTTTTT.

The count of this clone is one. The rearrangement links TRBV5-1 to TRBJ2-1; 12 nucleotides match TRBD2. The trim removed 2 bases at V and 7 bases at J, leaving 4 bases unmatched. The CDR3 contains 15 residues. CDR1 is SGHRS and CDR2 is YFSETQ in the germline V gene. The DNA for the CDR3 is TGCGCCAGCAGCTTCCTAGCGGGAGGGCGTAATGAGCAGTTCTTC. This gives the protein CASSFLAGGRNEQFF.

The chain uses TRBV7-3 and TRBJ2-1, with 9 positions matching TRBD1. In germline, CDR1 is SGHTA, CDR2 FQGTGA. The trim removed 5 bases at V and 7 bases at J, leaving 3 bases unmatched. The CDR3 loop spans 13 amino acids. This chain's CDR3 is CASSPGQGNEQFF. CDR3 in DNA: TGTGCCAGCAGCCCCGGACAGGGGAATGAGCAGTTCTTC.